This record concerns one T cell receptor beta chain sequence. The data belong to a study of blood T cell repertoires in COVID-19. Data came from immunoSEQ multiplex PCR; TCRdb stores just in-frame clones and leaves some out. The sample consists of about 52,000 clones, roughly 87% of them appearing once. The CDR3 length is 17 residues. CDR1 and CDR2 from the germline V gene are SEHNR and FQNEAQ (reference sequence). V was trimmed by 5 bases and J by 0 bases, leaving 16 bases between them. V is TRBV7-9 and J is TRBJ1-4; the D gene is possibly TRBD1 (5 bases). The source of this sequence is a human donor with active COVID-19. The donor label of this sample is uncertain. Sequences were obtained from peripheral blood. The CDR3 DNA reads as TGTGCCAGCAGCGATTGGGGGGGGATGGCAACTAATGAAAAACTGTTTTTT. As protein: CASSDWGGMATNEKLFF.